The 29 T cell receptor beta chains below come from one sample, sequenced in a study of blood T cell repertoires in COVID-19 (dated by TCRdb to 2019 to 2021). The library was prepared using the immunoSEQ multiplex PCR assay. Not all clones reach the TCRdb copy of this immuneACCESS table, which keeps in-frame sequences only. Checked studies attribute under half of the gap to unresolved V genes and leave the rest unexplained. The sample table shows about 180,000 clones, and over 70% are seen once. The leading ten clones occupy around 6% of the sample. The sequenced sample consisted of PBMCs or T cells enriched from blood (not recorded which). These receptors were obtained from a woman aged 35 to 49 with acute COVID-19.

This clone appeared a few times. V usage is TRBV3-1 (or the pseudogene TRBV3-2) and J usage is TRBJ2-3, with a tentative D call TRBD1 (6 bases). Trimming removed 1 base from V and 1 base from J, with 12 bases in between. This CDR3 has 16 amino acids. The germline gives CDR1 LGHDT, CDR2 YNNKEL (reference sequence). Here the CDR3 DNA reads TGTGCCAGCAGCCAAGGCAGGGGAAGTGGCACAGATACGCAGTATTTT. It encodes CASSQGRGSGTDTQYF.

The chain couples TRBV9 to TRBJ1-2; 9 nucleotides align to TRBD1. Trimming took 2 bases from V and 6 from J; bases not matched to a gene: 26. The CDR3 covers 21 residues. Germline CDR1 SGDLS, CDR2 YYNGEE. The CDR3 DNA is TGTGCCAGCAGCGTCAGCACCCTAACGGGACAGGGAAAAAGGGGGAGTGATGGCTACACCTTC. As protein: CASSVSTLTGQGKRGSDGYTF.

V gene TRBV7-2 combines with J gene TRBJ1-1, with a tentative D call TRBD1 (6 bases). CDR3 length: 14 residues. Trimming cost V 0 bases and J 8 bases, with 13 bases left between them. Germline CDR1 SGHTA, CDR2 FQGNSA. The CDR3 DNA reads TGTGCCAGCAGCTTAGCACAGGGAATCGGCGAAGCTTTCTTT. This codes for CASSLAQGIGEAFF.

Written as DNA, the CDR3 is TGTGCCATCAGTGGACTAGCGGGGTCCTACGAGCAGTACTTC. It yields the protein CAISGLAGSYEQYF. The chain couples TRBV10-3 to TRBJ2-7, with 11 bases identical to TRBD2. V lost 4 bases, J lost 1 base, and 0 bases stayed unmatched. This CDR3 comprises 14 residues. Germline CDR1 and CDR2: ENHRY and SYGVKD.

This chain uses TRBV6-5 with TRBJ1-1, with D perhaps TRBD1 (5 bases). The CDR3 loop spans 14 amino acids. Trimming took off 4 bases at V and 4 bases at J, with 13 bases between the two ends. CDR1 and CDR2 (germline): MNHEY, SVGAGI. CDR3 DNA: TGTGCCAGCAGTTTAGGGGCGCCTGGCACTGAAGCTTTCTTT. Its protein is CASSLGAPGTEAFF.

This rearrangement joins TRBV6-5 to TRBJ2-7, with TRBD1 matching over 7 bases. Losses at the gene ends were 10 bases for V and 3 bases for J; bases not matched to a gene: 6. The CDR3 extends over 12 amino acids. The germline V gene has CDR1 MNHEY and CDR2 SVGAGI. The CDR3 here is CATRQGNYEQYV. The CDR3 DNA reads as TGTGCCACCAGACAGGGAAACTACGAGCAGTACGTC.

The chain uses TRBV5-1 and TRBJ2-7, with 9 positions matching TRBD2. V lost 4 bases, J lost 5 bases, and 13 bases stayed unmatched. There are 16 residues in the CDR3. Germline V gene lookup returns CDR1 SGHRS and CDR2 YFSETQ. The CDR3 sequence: CASSLIAGVGWNEQYF. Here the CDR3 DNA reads TGCGCCAGCAGCCTTATAGCGGGAGTGGGTTGGAACGAGCAGTACTTC.

The chain's CDR3 is CASSFQYEQYF. The CDR3 nucleotides are TGTGCCAGCAGCTTTCAGTACGAGCAGTACTTC. V and J are TRBV5-6 and TRBJ2-7; no clear D. There are 11 residues in the CDR3. V lost 2 bases, J lost 4 bases, and 4 bases lay in between. CDR1 SGHDT and CDR2 YYEEEE come from the germline V gene.

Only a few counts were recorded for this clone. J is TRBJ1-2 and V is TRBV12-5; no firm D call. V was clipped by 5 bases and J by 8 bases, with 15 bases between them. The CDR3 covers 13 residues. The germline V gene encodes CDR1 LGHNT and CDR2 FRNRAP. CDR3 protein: CASGPGTPRGYTF. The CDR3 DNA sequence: TGTGCTAGTGGTCCCGGTACCCCGAGGGGCTACACCTTC.

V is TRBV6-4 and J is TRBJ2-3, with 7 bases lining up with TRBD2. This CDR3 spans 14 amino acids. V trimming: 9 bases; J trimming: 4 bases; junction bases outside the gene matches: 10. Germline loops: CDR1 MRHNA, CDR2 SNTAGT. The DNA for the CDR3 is TGTGCCAGTGCGATGGCGGGAGACTCAGATACGCAGTATTTT. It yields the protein CASAMAGDSDTQYF.

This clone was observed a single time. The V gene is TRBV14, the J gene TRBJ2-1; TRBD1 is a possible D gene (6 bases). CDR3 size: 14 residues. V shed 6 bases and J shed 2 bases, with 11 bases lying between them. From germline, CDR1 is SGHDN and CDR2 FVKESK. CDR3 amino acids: CASSYTGTYNEQFF. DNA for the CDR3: TGTGCCAGCAGTTACACAGGGACCTACAATGAGCAGTTCTTC.

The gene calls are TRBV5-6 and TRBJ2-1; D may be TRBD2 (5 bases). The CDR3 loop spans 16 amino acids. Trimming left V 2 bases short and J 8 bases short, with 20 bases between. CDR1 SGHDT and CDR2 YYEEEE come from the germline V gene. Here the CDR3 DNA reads TGTGCCAGCAGCTTTTTTCTAGCAGGAGGTTGGGATGAGCAGTTCTTC. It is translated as CASSFFLAGGWDEQFF.

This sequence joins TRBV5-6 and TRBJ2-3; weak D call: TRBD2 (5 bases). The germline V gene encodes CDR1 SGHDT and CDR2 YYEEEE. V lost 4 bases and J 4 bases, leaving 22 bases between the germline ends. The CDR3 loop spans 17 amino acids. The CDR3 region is CASSPYPGRRTADTQYF. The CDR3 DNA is TGTGCCAGCAGCCCCTACCCTGGGCGGAGGACCGCAGATACGCAGTATTTT.

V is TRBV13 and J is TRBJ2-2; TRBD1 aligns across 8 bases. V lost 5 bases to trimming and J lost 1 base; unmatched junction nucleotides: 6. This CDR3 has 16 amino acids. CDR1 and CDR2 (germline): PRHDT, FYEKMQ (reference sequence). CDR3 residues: CASSISGGRNTGELFF. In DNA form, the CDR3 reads TGTGCCAGCAGCATCTCAGGGGGCCGGAACACCGGGGAGCTGTTTTTT.

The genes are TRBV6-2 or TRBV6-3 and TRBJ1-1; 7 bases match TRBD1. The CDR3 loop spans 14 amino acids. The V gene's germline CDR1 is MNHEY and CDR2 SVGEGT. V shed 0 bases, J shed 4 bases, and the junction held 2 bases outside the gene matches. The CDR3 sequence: CASSYSKGATEAFF. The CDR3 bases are TGTGCCAGCAGTTACTCAAAGGGGGCCACTGAAGCTTTCTTT.

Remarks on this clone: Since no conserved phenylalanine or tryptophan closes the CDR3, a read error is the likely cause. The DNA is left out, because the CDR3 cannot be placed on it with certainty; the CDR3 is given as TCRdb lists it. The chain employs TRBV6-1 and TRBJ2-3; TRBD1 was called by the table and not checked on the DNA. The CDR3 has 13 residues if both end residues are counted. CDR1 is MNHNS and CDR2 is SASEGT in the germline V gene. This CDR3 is CASSEGPGVGGPV.

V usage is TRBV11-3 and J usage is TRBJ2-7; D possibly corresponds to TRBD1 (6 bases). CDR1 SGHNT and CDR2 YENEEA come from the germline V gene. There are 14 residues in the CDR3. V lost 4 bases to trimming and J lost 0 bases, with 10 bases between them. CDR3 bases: TGTGCCAGCAGCTACAGGGTTTGCTCCTACGAGCAGTACGTC. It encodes CASSYRVCSYEQYV.

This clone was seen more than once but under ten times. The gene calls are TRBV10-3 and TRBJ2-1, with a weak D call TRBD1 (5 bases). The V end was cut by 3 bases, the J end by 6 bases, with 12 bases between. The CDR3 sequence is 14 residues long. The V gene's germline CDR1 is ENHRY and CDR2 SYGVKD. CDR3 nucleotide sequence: TGTGCCATCAGTGACAATTTAACAGGCAATGAGCAGTTCTTC. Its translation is CAISDNLTGNEQFF.

The DNA of the CDR3 is TGTGCCAGCAGTTTATCCTACCCGGACAGGGACCACGAGCAGTACGTC. Amino acid sequence: CASSLSYPDRDHEQYV. V usage is TRBV27 and J usage is TRBJ2-7; 8 bases line up with TRBD1. After removal of 0 bases from V and 5 bases from J, the junction contained 9 bases not matched to a gene. The CDR3 extends over 16 amino acids. Germline CDR1 reads MNHEY; CDR2 reads SMNVEV (reference sequence).

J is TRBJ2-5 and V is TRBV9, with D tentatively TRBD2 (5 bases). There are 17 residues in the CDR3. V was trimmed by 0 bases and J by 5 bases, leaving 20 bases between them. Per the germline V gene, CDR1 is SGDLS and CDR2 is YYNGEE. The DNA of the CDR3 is TGTGCCAGCAGCGTAGAAGGGCGGGTCGGTCGGTGGGAGACCCAGTACTTC. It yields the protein CASSVEGRVGRWETQYF.

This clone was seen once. CDR3 DNA: TGTGCCACCCTCCGGGGTAACTATGGCTACACCTTC. As protein: CATLRGNYGYTF. V and J are TRBV6-6 and TRBJ1-2; D is undetermined. This CDR3 comprises 12 residues. Trimming cost V 10 bases and J 1 base, with 10 bases left between them. Germline V gene sequence: CDR1 MNHNY, CDR2 SVGAGI (reference sequence).

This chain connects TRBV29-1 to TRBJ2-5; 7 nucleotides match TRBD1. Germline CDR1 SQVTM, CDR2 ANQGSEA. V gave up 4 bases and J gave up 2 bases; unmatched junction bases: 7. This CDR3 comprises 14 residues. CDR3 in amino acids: CSVGARGLQETQYF. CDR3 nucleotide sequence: TGCAGCGTTGGGGCGAGGGGGCTACAAGAGACCCAGTACTTC.

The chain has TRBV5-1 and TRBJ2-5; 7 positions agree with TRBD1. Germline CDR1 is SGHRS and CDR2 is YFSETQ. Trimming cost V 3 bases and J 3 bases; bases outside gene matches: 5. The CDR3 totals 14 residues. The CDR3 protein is CASSSGQLEETQYF. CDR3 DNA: TGCGCCAGCAGCTCGGGACAGCTTGAAGAGACCCAGTACTTC.

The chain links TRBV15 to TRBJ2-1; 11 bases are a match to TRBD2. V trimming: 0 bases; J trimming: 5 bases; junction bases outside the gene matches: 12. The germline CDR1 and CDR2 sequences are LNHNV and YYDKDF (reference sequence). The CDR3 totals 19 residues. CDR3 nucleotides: TGTGCCACCAGCAGAGATGTCCGAGGGGTAGCGGGAGGGAACAATGAGCAGTTCTTC. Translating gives CATSRDVRGVAGGNNEQFF.

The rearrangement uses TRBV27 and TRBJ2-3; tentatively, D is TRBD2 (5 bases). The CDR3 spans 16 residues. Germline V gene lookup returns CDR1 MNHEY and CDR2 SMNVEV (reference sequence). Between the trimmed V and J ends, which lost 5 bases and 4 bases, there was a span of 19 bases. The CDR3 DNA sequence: TGTGCCAGCAGTCTCGCCCGGGAAGGTAGCGCAGATACGCAGTATTTT. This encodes CASSLAREGSADTQYF.

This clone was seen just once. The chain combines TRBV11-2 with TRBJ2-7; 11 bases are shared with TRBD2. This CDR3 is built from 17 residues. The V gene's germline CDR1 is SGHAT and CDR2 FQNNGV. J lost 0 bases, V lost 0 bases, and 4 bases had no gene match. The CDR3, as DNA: TGTGCCAGCAGCTTAGATCTAGCGGGAGGCTTCTCCTACGAGCAGTACTTC. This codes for CASSLDLAGGFSYEQYF.

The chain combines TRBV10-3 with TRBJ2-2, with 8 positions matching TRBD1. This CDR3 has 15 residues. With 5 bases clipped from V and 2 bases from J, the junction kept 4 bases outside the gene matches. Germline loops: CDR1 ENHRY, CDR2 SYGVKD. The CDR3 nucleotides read TGTGCCATCAGTCGACAGGGGCGAAACACCGGGGAGCTGTTTTTT. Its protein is CAISRQGRNTGELFF.

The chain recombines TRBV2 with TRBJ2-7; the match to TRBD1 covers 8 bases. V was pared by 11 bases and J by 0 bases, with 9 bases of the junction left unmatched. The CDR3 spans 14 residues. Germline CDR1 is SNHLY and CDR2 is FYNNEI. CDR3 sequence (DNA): TGTGCCTCACAGGGGGAGAGGAGCTCCTACGAGCAGTACTTC. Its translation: CASQGERSSYEQYF.

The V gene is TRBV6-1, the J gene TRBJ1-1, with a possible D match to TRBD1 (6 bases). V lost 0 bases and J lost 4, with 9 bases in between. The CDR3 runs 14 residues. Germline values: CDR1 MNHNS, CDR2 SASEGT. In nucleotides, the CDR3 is TGTGCCAGCAGTGAAGCAGGACAGAGCACTGAAGCTTTCTTT. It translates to CASSEAGQSTEAFF.